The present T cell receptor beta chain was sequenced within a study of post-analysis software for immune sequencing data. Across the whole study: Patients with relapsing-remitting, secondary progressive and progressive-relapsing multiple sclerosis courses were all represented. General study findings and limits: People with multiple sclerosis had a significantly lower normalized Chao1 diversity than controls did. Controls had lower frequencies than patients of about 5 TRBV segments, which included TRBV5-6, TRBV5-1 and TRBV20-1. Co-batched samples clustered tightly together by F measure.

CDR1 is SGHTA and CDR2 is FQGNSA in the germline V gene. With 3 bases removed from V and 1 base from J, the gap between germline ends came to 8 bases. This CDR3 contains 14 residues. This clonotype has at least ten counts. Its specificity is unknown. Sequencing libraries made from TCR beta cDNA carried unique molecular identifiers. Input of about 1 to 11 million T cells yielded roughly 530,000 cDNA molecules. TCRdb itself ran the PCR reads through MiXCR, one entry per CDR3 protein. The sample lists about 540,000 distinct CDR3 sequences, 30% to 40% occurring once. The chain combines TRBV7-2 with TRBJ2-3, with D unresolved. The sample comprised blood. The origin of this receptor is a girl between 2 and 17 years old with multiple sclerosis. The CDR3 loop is CASSLDVGTDTQYF. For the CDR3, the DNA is TGTGCCAGCAGCTTGGACGTCGGCACAGATACGCAGTATTTT.